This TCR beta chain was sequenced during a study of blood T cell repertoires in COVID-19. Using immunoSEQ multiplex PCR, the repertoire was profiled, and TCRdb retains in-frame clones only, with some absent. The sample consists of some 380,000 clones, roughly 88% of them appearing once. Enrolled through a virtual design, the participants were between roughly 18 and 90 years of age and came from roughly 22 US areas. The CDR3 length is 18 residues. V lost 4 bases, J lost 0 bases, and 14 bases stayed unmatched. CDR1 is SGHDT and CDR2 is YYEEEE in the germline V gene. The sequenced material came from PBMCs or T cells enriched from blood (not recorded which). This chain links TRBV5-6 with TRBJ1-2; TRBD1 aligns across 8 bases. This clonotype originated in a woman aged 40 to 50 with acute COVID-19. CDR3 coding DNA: TGTGCCAGCAGCCACATAGGACAGGGTAGAGAAGCTAACTATGGCTACACCTTC. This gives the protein CASSHIGQGREANYGYTF.